This section outlines one T cell receptor (beta chain) sequence together with its context. The antigen this receptor binds is unknown. The junction shows a germline mismatch at one end, possibly a read error. Taken from the germline V gene (reference sequence), the CDR1 and CDR2 loops are MNHEY and SMNVEV. From cysteine to phenylalanine, the CDR3 is 16 amino acids long. CDR3 DNA is the only sequence kept; it has 48 bases, read in frame from the first base. The sample comes from a study of CD4 and CD8 cells across lung adenocarcinoma regions (dated by TCRdb to about 2018). In the study overall: To look at intratumor heterogeneity in the T cell receptor repertoire, the study compared tumor centers against tumor margins.

The donors were patients who had localized lung adenocarcinoma, which is a subtype of non-small cell lung cancer. These samples came from the centers of localized lung adenocarcinomas. For TCR repertoire analysis, CD4+ T cells from tumor tissue were profiled apart from CD8+ T cells. Library preparation used PCR. TCRdb records HiSeq X Ten as the sequencer. The public reads were reanalyzed by TCRdb: fastp trimming at Q25, MiXCR alignment, in-frame beta chains only. Entries that share a CDR3 protein sequence are merged under the most common genes and DNA. This sample comprises fewer than 6,500 distinct CDR3 sequences, 45% to 65% of them detected only once. Jointly, the top ten make up roughly 30% of the sample.

The specimen was CD4+ T cells from the center of a lung tumor. The sample's cell subset or site label is to be understood as: tumor center region. This TCR came from a female donor with lung adenocarcinoma. The CD4 and CD8 labels of this study may be unreliable. The chain employs TRBV27 and TRBJ2-3; a tentative D call is TRBD2 (6 bases match). For the CDR3, the sequence is CATLPLAVTNTGKQFF. The sequence in DNA is TGTGCCACCTTACCCTTAGCGGTGACGAACACCGGTAAGCAGTTTTTT.